This T cell receptor beta chain was obtained from a study of technical replicates of blood from several donors. Generated by immunoSEQ multiplex PCR, the TCRdb table keeps only in-frame clones and is missing some. The table records 51,000 or so clones, about 90% of them present only once. V was clipped by 7 bases and J by 3 bases; unmatched bases: 12. This CDR3 spans 17 amino acids. From germline, CDR1 is LNHDA and CDR2 SQIVND (reference sequence). V and J are TRBV19 and TRBJ2-2; 9 bases line up with TRBD2. Sequencing used PBMCs. The clonotype originates from a human donor in good health. Some clones in this sample may be carry-over from other donors' samples. This CDR3 reads CASKKRGDSIDTGELFF. CDR3 DNA: TGTGCCAGTAAAAAGCGGGGGGACTCAATCGACACCGGGGAGCTGTTTTTT.